These 26 T cell receptor beta chains originate from one sample sequenced in a study of early T cells in non-severe SARS-CoV-2 infection. Using its own MiXCR run on the 5' RACE reads, TCRdb lists one record per CDR3 protein. The sample has some 39,000 distinct CDR3 sequences; roughly 7% are singletons. Sequencing used whole blood. Receptors were obtained from an adult who was a healthcare worker with PCR-confirmed SARS-CoV-2 infection or an uninfected control (not recorded which).

This clonotype was detected many times. The chain employs TRBV7-2 and TRBJ2-5, with D possibly TRBD2 on 5 matching bases. The CDR3 totals 16 residues. V was clipped by 3 bases and J by 3 bases, with 17 bases between them. Germline V gives CDR1 SGHTA, CDR2 FQGNSA. The CDR3 sequence is CASSLAPGNYKETQYF. Here the CDR3 DNA reads TGTGCCAGCAGCTTGGCTCCCGGGAACTATAAAGAGACCCAGTACTTC. Full variable domain (missing parts from reference TRBV7-2 and TRBJ2-5): GAGVSQSPSNKVTEKGKDVELRCDPISGHTALYWYRQSLGQGLEFLIYFQGNSAPDKSGLPSDRFSAERTGGSVSTLTIQRTQQEDSAVYLCASSLAPGNYKETQYFGPGTRLLVL.

The chain is built from TRBV12-3 or TRBV12-4 and TRBJ2-5; TRBD1 matches 8 bases. The CDR3 runs 14 residues. The trim removed 6 bases at V and 1 base at J, leaving 4 bases unmatched. The CDR3 is CASRGGTGQETQYF. In DNA, the CDR3 is TGTGCCAGCAGGGGCGGGACAGGCCAAGAGACCCAGTACTTC.

Ten or more counts support this clonotype. The chain uses TRBV28 and TRBJ1-4; possible D gene TRBD1, 6 bases. The CDR3 spans 15 residues. Germline CDR1 and CDR2: MDHEN and SYDVKM. Trimming pared 8 bases from V and 8 bases from J, leaving 21 bases between. The CDR3 sequence: CASGEPGGREEKLFF. The CDR3, as DNA: TGTGCCAGCGGAGAGCCCGGGGGGCGCGAGGAAAAACTGTTTTTT.

The V gene is TRBV12-3 or TRBV12-4, the J gene TRBJ2-5, with TRBD2 identical over 7 bases. After removal of 6 bases from V and 3 bases from J, the junction contained 4 bases not matched to a gene. This CDR3 has 13 amino acids. This CDR3 is CASRLGLKETQYF. CDR3 coding DNA: TGTGCCAGCAGACTGGGACTAAAAGAGACCCAGTACTTC.

This clonotype was observed a handful of times. The chain is built from TRBV29-1 and TRBJ2-1; the D gene is possibly TRBD1 (6 bases). CDR1 and CDR2 from the germline V gene are SQVTM and ANQGSEA. The CDR3 length is 15 residues. V was pared by 0 bases and J by 6 bases, with 15 bases between. In DNA, the CDR3 is TGCAGCGTTGAAGATCCCCGGACAGCAATCAATGAGCAGTTCTTC. Amino acids: CSVEDPRTAINEQFF.

This clonotype was counted at least ten times. V and J are TRBV6-1 and TRBJ2-7; weak D call: TRBD1 (5 bases). V was pared by 11 bases and J by 3 bases, with 14 bases between. CDR1 is MNHNS and CDR2 is SASEGT in the germline V gene. The CDR3 is 12 amino acids. DNA of the CDR3: TGTGCCGCTCAAGGGGCTGTCTACGAGCAGTACTTC. Its translation is CAAQGAVYEQYF.

The J gene is TRBJ1-1, the V gene TRBV9; D unresolved. Per germline, CDR1 SGDLS and CDR2 YYNGEE. The CDR3 extends over 13 amino acids. The ends were cut back, 1 base at V and 0 bases at J, with 4 bases in the middle. CDR3 nucleotides: TGTGCCAGCAGCGTAACAGTGAACACTGAAGCTTTCTTT. This sequence encodes CASSVTVNTEAFF. The entire variable domain, with the rest obtained from reference TRBV9 and TRBJ1-1, is as follows: DSGVTQTPKHLITATGQRVTLRCSPRSGDLSVYWYQQSLDQGLQFLIQYYNGEERAKGNILERFSAQQFPDLHSELNLSSLELGDSALYFCASSVTVNTEAFFGQGTRLTVV.

This clonotype came up a few times. CDR3 protein: CASSRRGLAGPFGDTQYF. The CDR3 nucleotides are TGTGCCAGCAGCCGGAGGGGACTAGCGGGGCCATTCGGAGATACGCAGTATTTT. The rearrangement uses TRBV6-5 and TRBJ2-3, with 13 positions matching TRBD2. The trim removed 6 bases at V and 5 bases at J, leaving 14 bases unmatched. CDR3 length: 18 residues. The germline gives CDR1 MNHEY, CDR2 SVGAGI.

The chain carries TRBV29-1 and TRBJ2-1, with D perhaps assigned TRBD1 or TRBD2 (5 bases each). Germline V gene lookup returns CDR1 SQVTM and CDR2 ANQGSEA. The CDR3 loop spans 13 amino acids. Trimming left V 4 bases short and J 6 bases short, with 13 bases between. CDR3 protein: CSVVARAGNEQFF. The DNA for the CDR3 is TGCAGCGTTGTGGCCAGGGCGGGCAATGAGCAGTTCTTC.

This clonotype came up many times. The V gene is TRBV6-2 or TRBV6-3, the J gene TRBJ2-1; D is uncertain. Germline CDR1 MNHEY, CDR2 SVGEGT. The length of the CDR3 is 15 residues. V lost 0 bases and J 0 bases, leaving 6 bases between the germline ends. The CDR3 DNA sequence: TGTGCCAGCAGTTACTCTTCCCTCTCCTACAATGAGCAGTTCTTC. Translating it yields CASSYSSLSYNEQFF.

This clonotype occurred a few times. This chain connects TRBV28 to TRBJ2-1, with D possibly matching TRBD2 (6 bases). The CDR3 extends over 15 amino acids. CDR1 and CDR2 (germline): MDHEN, SYDVKM. Trimming shortened V by 5 bases and J by 0 bases, and 11 bases separated the two germline ends. The CDR3 DNA reads as TGTGCCAGCAGTATGGGACTGGCCTCCTACAATGAGCAGTTCTTC. Protein: CASSMGLASYNEQFF.

This clonotype was detected many times. V and J are TRBV28 and TRBJ1-2; 8 bases match TRBD1. The CDR3 length is 16 residues. CDR1 is MDHEN and CDR2 is SYDVKM in the germline V gene. V trimming: 3 bases; J trimming: 4 bases; junction bases outside the gene matches: 10. This CDR3 reads CASSFNPGGASYGYTF. The CDR3 DNA follows: TGTGCCAGCAGTTTTAATCCAGGGGGCGCCAGCTATGGCTACACCTTC.

This clonotype was observed a handful of times. The rearrangement links TRBV9 to TRBJ2-3; D is ambiguous. Germline assignment: CDR1 SGDLS and CDR2 YYNGEE. The CDR3 has 15 residues. Deletions cut 0 bases from V and 3 bases from J, with 11 bases between. CDR3 DNA: TGTGCCAGCAGCGTAGATGTCGGTGGGACAGATACGCAGTATTTT. Amino acids: CASSVDVGGTDTQYF.

The chain uses TRBV20-1 and TRBJ2-2; 7 bases align to TRBD1. Germline assignment: CDR1 DFQATT and CDR2 SNEGSKA (reference sequence). The CDR3 is 12 amino acids. Germline trimming cut 6 bases from V and 6 bases from J; bases unmatched to any gene: 4. In DNA form, the CDR3 reads TGCAGTGCCCGTCAGGGGGCCGGGGAGCTGTTTTTT. This gives the protein CSARQGAGELFF.

This clonotype was counted only a few times. The chain links TRBV7-2 to TRBJ1-5, with D perhaps TRBD1 (5 bases). Trimming cost V 5 bases and J 1 base, with 12 bases left between them. Looked up from germline, CDR1 is SGHTA and CDR2 is FQGNSA. The CDR3 runs 15 residues. CDR3 in amino acids: CASSPQAHSNQPQHF. The CDR3 DNA reads as TGTGCCAGCAGCCCACAGGCTCACAGCAATCAGCCCCAGCATTTT.

This clonotype was seen repeatedly, ten times or more. The chain carries TRBV4-3 and TRBJ1-1; TRBD1 aligns across 9 bases. J lost 2 bases, V lost 4 bases, and 5 bases had no gene match. The CDR3 has 15 residues. CDR1 and CDR2 (germline): LGHNA, YSLEER. CDR3 in amino acids: CASSRDTGGNTEAFF. CDR3 DNA: TGCGCCAGCAGCCGAGACACAGGGGGCAACACTGAAGCTTTCTTT.

This clonotype was counted between two and nine times. This sequence joins TRBV29-1 and TRBJ1-1; TRBD1 agrees at 7 bases. Trimming at V came to 6 bases and at J to 0 bases, leaving 4 bases not matched to a gene. CDR1 and CDR2 from the germline V gene are SQVTM and ANQGSEA. This CDR3 is built from 13 residues. In DNA form, the CDR3 reads TGCAGCGTAACAGGGGTGGTGAACACTGAAGCTTTCTTT. As protein: CSVTGVVNTEAFF.

The V gene is TRBV5-1, the J gene TRBJ2-7; tentative D call: TRBD2 (5 bases). Deletions cut 5 bases from V and 6 bases from J, with 12 bases between. Looked up from germline, CDR1 is SGHRS and CDR2 is YFSETQ. CDR3 length equals 12 residues. The CDR3 sequence is CASSPRGLEQYF. The CDR3 DNA reads as TGCGCCAGCAGTCCCCGAGGGCTCGAGCAGTACTTC.

The J gene is TRBJ2-5, the V gene TRBV28; 11 bases fit TRBD1. After removal of 5 bases from V and 5 bases from J, the junction contained 7 bases not matched to a gene. The CDR3 extends over 15 amino acids. Germline assignment: CDR1 MDHEN and CDR2 SYDVKM. CDR3 nucleotides: TGTGCCAGCAGTGAAGGACAGGGGGCCGGTGAGACCCAGTACTTC. It translates to CASSEGQGAGETQYF.

This clonotype showed up many times. The junction departs from the called germline gene at one end, perhaps through a read error. The gene calls are TRBV4-2 and TRBJ2-2; D is unclear. The V gene's germline CDR1 is LGHNA and CDR2 YNFKEQ. There are 15 residues in the CDR3. The CDR3 region has the DNA TGTGCCAGCAGTCAAGTTCTCCACGAGAGGGGGGAGCTGTTTTTT. This sequence encodes CASSQVLHERGELFF.

At least ten counts were recorded for this clonotype. The chain combines TRBV20-1 with TRBJ2-4; 7 nucleotides line up with TRBD2. Germline V gene sequence: CDR1 DFQATT, CDR2 SNEGSKA (reference sequence). The CDR3 covers 15 residues. Trimming at V came to 3 bases and at J to 0 bases, leaving 5 bases not matched to a gene. The CDR3 region has the DNA TGCAGTGCTAGTGGGAGGGTCCTAGCCAAAAACATTCAGTACTTC. As protein: CSASGRVLAKNIQYF.

This chain connects TRBV28 to TRBJ2-2; perhaps TRBD1 as D (5 bases). The length of the CDR3 is 12 residues. Germline V gene sequence: CDR1 MDHEN, CDR2 SYDVKM. CDR3 DNA: TGTGCGGGGCAGGGCAACACCGGGGAGCTGTTTTTT. It codes for CAGQGNTGELFF.

This clonotype was counted only a few times. The gene calls are TRBV6-9 and TRBJ1-4; D gene unclear. With 6 bases removed from V and 5 bases from J, the gap between germline ends came to 10 bases. The CDR3 runs to 13 residues. In germline, CDR1 is MNHGY, CDR2 SVAAGI. This CDR3 is CASRQTENEKLFF. CDR3 DNA: TGTGCCAGCAGACAAACAGAGAATGAAAAACTGTTTTTT.

V gene TRBV15 combines with J gene TRBJ2-1; D not certain. Trimming shortened V by 0 bases and J by 0 bases, and 12 bases separated the two germline ends. Germline assignment: CDR1 LNHNV and CDR2 YYDKDF (reference sequence). The CDR3 totals 17 residues. CDR3 in amino acids: CATSRDRSMFSYNEQFF. CDR3 DNA: TGTGCCACCAGCAGAGATAGGTCAATGTTCTCCTACAATGAGCAGTTCTTC.

Many counts were recorded for this clonotype. The chain joins TRBV27 to TRBJ2-3, with a possible D match to TRBD1 (5 bases). The CDR3 spans 12 residues. CDR1 and CDR2 from the germline V gene are MNHEY and SMNVEV (reference sequence). Trimming removed 2 bases at V and 5 bases at J, with 5 bases between. For the CDR3, the DNA is TGTGCCAGCAGTTTACAGGGAGATACGCAGTATTTT. Its translation: CASSLQGDTQYF.

This clonotype appeared a few times. V is TRBV5-4 and J is TRBJ1-1; a weak D match, TRBD1 (5 bases). The CDR3 sequence is 16 residues long. Between the trimmed V and J ends, which lost 6 bases and 3 bases, there was a span of 21 bases. Germline CDR1 SGHNT, CDR2 YYREEE (reference sequence). The CDR3 loop is CASTQGGGKGDTEAFF. In DNA, the CDR3 is TGTGCCAGCACCCAGGGCGGAGGGAAAGGGGACACTGAAGCTTTCTTT. The entire variable domain, with the rest obtained from reference TRBV5-4 and TRBJ1-1, is as follows: ETGVTQSPTHLIKTRGQQVTLRCSSQSGHNTVSWYQQALGQGPQFIFQYYREEENGRGNFPPRFSGLQFPNYSSELNVNALELDDSALYLCASTQGGGKGDTEAFFGQGTRLTVV.